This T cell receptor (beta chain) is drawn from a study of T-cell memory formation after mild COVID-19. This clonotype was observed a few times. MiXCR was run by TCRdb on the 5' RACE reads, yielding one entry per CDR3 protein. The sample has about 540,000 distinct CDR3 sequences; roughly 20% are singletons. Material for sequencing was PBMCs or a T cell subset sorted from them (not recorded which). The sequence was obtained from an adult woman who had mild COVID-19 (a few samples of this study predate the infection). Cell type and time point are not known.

The CDR3 DNA sequence: TGCGCCAGCAGCTTGGAGCCGGGGGGAGATCAGCCCCAGCATTTT. Amino acid sequence: CASSLEPGGDQPQHF. The chain carries TRBV5-1 and TRBJ1-5; possible D gene TRBD1, 5 bases. V was cut by 0 bases and J by 5 bases, with 12 bases left in between. This CDR3 is built from 15 residues. In germline, CDR1 is SGHRS, CDR2 YFSETQ.